The 30 T cell receptor beta chains reported below all come from one sample, sequenced in a study of blood T cells in healthy people across ages. A second about 7 to 12 cycle PCR used barcoded and J-beta primers. TCRdb redid the calling of the 5' RACE reads with MiXCR, one entry per CDR3 protein. In the table there are around 780,000 distinct CDR3 sequences, roughly three fifths of which are singletons. Sequences were obtained from blood. The origin of the receptors is a man in his forties or fifties in good health.

V and J are TRBV24-1 and TRBJ2-4; D assignment may be TRBD1 or TRBD2 (5 bases each). CDR1 and CDR2 (germline): KGHDR, SFDVKD. V was pared by 4 bases and J by 13 bases, with 22 bases between. CDR3 length equals 15 residues. CDR3 loop: CATSEPRDGSWRQYF. The CDR3 DNA reads TGTGCCACCAGTGAACCCCGGGACGGAAGCTGGCGGCAGTACTTC.

This clonotype was counted a few times. Written as DNA, the CDR3 is TGTGCCACCAGTGACTTGGAGACCCAGTACTTC. Translating it yields CATSDLETQYF. The V call is TRBV24-1, the J call TRBJ2-5, with no clear D. V lost 4 bases and J lost 5, with 4 bases in between. The germline CDR1 and CDR2 sequences are KGHDR and SFDVKD. The CDR3 is 11 residues long.

This chain links TRBV11-2 with TRBJ2-5; the D gene could be TRBD1 or TRBD2 (5 bases each). Germline CDR1 and CDR2: SGHAT and FQNNGV. V gave up 2 bases and J gave up 2 bases, with 21 bases separating them. This CDR3 is 18 amino acids long. The CDR3 coding sequence is TGTGCCAGCAGCTTAAGCTTTCAGTCTGGGGGTCAACAAGAGACCCAGTACTTC. It specifies CASSLSFQSGGQQETQYF.

The chain joins TRBV27 to TRBJ2-1, with 10 bases lining up with TRBD2. Germline V gives CDR1 MNHEY, CDR2 SMNVEV (reference sequence). V lost 6 bases and J lost 0; bases outside the gene matches: 8. This CDR3 spans 17 amino acids. The CDR3 nucleotides read TGTGCCAGCAGCCTTCGACTAGCGGGCAGCTCCTACAATGAGCAGTTCTTC. Its protein product is CASSLRLAGSSYNEQFF.

The V call is TRBV12-5, the J call TRBJ2-1, with no clear D. The germline CDR1 and CDR2 sequences are LGHNT and FRNRAP. The CDR3 sequence is 14 residues long. With 4 bases removed from V and 7 bases from J, the gap between germline ends came to 14 bases. CDR3 DNA: TGTGCTAGTGGTTCGGGCCACCCTGCGAATGAGCAGTTCTTC. Amino acids: CASGSGHPANEQFF.

For the CDR3, the DNA is TGTGCCAGCAGCTTAGTTGGGACGGTTGACTACGAGCAGTACTTC. This translates into CASSLVGTVDYEQYF. This chain uses TRBV7-2 with TRBJ2-1; D tentatively reads TRBD1 or TRBD2 (5 bases each). The J call may be faulty, since TRBJ2-7 better matches the DNA end. The CDR3 loop spans 15 amino acids. Germline V gene sequence: CDR1 SGHTA, CDR2 FQGNSA.

This chain links TRBV4-2 with TRBJ1-2; D is unclear. Looked up from germline, CDR1 is LGHNA and CDR2 is YNFKEQ. The CDR3 spans 15 residues. Deletions cut 0 bases from V and 5 bases from J, with 13 bases between. CDR3 residues: CASSQDLLGSYGYTF. In DNA form, the CDR3 reads TGTGCCAGCAGCCAAGATCTGCTCGGGAGTTATGGCTACACCTTC.

The rearrangement uses TRBV7-2 and TRBJ2-7; D is tentatively TRBD1 or TRBD2 (5 bases each). Trimming pared 6 bases from V and 3 bases from J, leaving 18 bases between. Per germline, CDR1 SGHTA and CDR2 FQGNSA. The CDR3 covers 15 residues. CDR3 protein: CASSYNAGTGYEQYF. In DNA, the CDR3 is TGTGCCAGCAGTTACAACGCCGGGACGGGCTACGAGCAGTACTTC.

This chain links TRBV12-3 or TRBV12-4 with TRBJ2-2, with 10 positions matching TRBD1. There are 18 residues in the CDR3. The V gene end was trimmed by 6 bases and the J gene end by 1 base; junction bases not matched to a gene: 11. The CDR3 spells CASRGGTGAPLNTGELFF. CDR3 in DNA: TGTGCCAGCAGGGGCGGGACAGGGGCCCCCTTGAACACCGGGGAGCTGTTTTTT.

The gene calls are TRBV7-8 and TRBJ2-7; TRBD1 agrees at 8 bases. The CDR3 sequence is 16 residues long. The V gene end was trimmed by 1 base and the J gene end by 0 bases; junction bases not matched to a gene: 5. Germline values: CDR1 SGHVS, CDR2 FQNEAQ. CDR3 protein: CASSLGRGQVSYEQYF. The CDR3 region has the DNA TGTGCCAGCAGCTTAGGTCGGGGACAGGTCTCCTACGAGCAGTACTTC.

The chain has TRBV19 and TRBJ1-4, with D possibly being TRBD1 (5 bases). The CDR3 is made up of 14 amino acids. Germline CDR1 and CDR2: LNHDA and SQIVND (reference sequence). Deletions cut 5 bases from V and 12 bases from J, with 19 bases between. In nucleotides, the CDR3 is TGTGCCAGTAGTCCGGGACTCTCGTTTGGGGAACTGTTTTTT. Encoded protein: CASSPGLSFGELFF. Full variable domain (remainder filled in from reference TRBV19 and TRBJ1-4): DGGITQSPKYLFRKEGQNVTLSCEQNLNHDAMYWYRQDPGQGLRLIYYSQIVNDFQKGDIAEGYSVSREKKESFPLTVTSAQKNPTAFYLCASSPGLSFGELFFGSGTQLSVL.

This rearrangement joins TRBV29-1 to TRBJ2-5; no clear D. Germline loops: CDR1 SQVTM, CDR2 ANQGSEA. The CDR3 has 14 amino acids. Trimming left V 7 bases short and J 2 bases short, with 17 bases between. The CDR3 nucleotides read TGCAGCGCTGATTACGGGCCAGCACAAGAGACCCAGTACTTC. Residues: CSADYGPAQETQYF.

V usage is TRBV5-1 and J usage is TRBJ1-4; a weak D match, TRBD1 (6 bases). V was clipped by 3 bases and J by 8 bases, with 17 bases between them. The CDR3 totals 15 residues. The germline gives CDR1 SGHRS, CDR2 YFSETQ. This CDR3 reads CASSSTGTVREKLFF. The CDR3 region has the DNA TGCGCCAGCAGCTCCACAGGGACTGTACGGGAAAAACTGTTTTTT.

The chain uses TRBV7-9 and TRBJ2-3; D perhaps matches TRBD2 (6 bases). The CDR3 is 17 residues long. Germline V gives CDR1 SEHNR, CDR2 FQNEAQ (reference sequence). V lost 1 base, J lost 2 bases, and 16 bases lay in between. DNA for the CDR3: TGTGCCAGCAGCTTAGATCGTAGGAGGGGAGACACAGATACGCAGTATTTT. This encodes CASSLDRRRGDTDTQYF.

This clonotype showed up just a few times. This sequence joins TRBV27 and TRBJ2-7; 10 bases line up with TRBD1. The CDR3 runs 14 residues. V was pared by 2 bases and J by 7 bases, with 5 bases of the junction left unmatched. Germline V CDR1 and CDR2: MNHEY, SMNVEV (reference sequence). CDR3 sequence: CASSLDRGLGEQYF. Here the CDR3 DNA reads TGTGCCAGCAGTTTAGACAGGGGGCTAGGTGAGCAGTACTTC.

The chain joins TRBV7-2 to TRBJ2-5; 8 bases are a match to TRBD1. V lost 5 bases to trimming and J lost 5 bases; unmatched junction nucleotides: 10. This CDR3 comprises 15 residues. Germline values: CDR1 SGHTA, CDR2 FQGNSA. CDR3 residues: CASSRRTGSEETQYF. As DNA, the CDR3 is TGTGCCAGCAGCCGGAGGACAGGGTCGGAGGAGACCCAGTACTTC.

The chain couples TRBV2 to TRBJ2-1, with 10 bases lining up with TRBD2. Germline V gives CDR1 SNHLY, CDR2 FYNNEI. The trim removed 4 bases at V and 12 bases at J, leaving 9 bases unmatched. There are 14 residues in the CDR3. The CDR3 here is CASSVGLAGDAQFF. DNA for the CDR3: TGTGCCAGCAGTGTAGGTCTAGCGGGAGATGCGCAGTTCTTC.

The chain has TRBV29-1 and TRBJ1-1; possibly TRBD1 for D (5 bases). The CDR3 runs to 13 residues. V shed 6 bases and J shed 2 bases, with 13 bases lying between them. CDR1 is SQVTM, CDR2 ANQGSEA, per germline. The CDR3 sequence: CSVAGWGNTEAFF. The CDR3 region has the DNA TGCAGCGTAGCAGGGTGGGGTAACACTGAAGCTTTCTTT.

J is TRBJ1-5 and V is TRBV12-3 or TRBV12-4; tentatively, D is TRBD1 (5 bases). V was clipped by 1 base and J by 1 base, with 8 bases between them. The CDR3 consists of 15 residues. The CDR3 is CASSLEGESNQPQHF. The CDR3 nucleotides read TGTGCCAGCAGTTTAGAAGGGGAGAGCAATCAGCCCCAGCATTTT.

This rearrangement joins TRBV28 to TRBJ1-1; a possible D gene is TRBD1 (5 bases). Germline CDR1 is MDHEN and CDR2 is SYDVKM. The CDR3 runs 14 residues. V lost 8 bases, J lost 6 bases, and 19 bases lay in between. The CDR3 is CASFIRGRIAEAFF. CDR3 DNA sequence: TGTGCCAGCTTTATAAGGGGTCGTATCGCTGAAGCTTTCTTT. Complete variable domain (other parts from reference TRBV28 and TRBJ1-1): DVKVTQSSRYLVKRTGEKVFLECVQDMDHENMFWYRQDPGLGLRLIYFSYDVKMKEKGDIPEGYSVSREKKERFSLILESASTNQTSMYLCASFIRGRIAEAFFGQGTRLTVV.

The chain joins TRBV29-1 to TRBJ2-6, with D possibly matching TRBD2 (5 bases). Trimming shortened V by 3 bases and J by 1 base, and 22 bases separated the two germline ends. The CDR3 totals 19 residues. Germline V lookup: CDR1 SQVTM, CDR2 ANQGSEA. CDR3 protein: CSVEAPGEGRHSGANVLTF. DNA of the CDR3: TGCAGCGTTGAGGCCCCGGGTGAGGGAAGGCATTCTGGGGCCAACGTCCTGACTTTC.

The chain employs TRBV4-3 and TRBJ1-5; tentatively, D is TRBD1 (6 bases). Germline V gene data show CDR1 as LGHNA and CDR2 as YSLEER. The V end was cut by 0 bases, the J end by 5 bases, with 14 bases between. This CDR3 comprises 16 residues. In DNA form, the CDR3 reads TGCGCCAGCAGCCAAGAGTGGGACCAGGGGTATCAGCCCCAGCATTTT. Translating gives CASSQEWDQGYQPQHF.

The chain recombines TRBV2 with TRBJ2-7; 11 bases match TRBD1. The last part of the DNA fits TRBJ2-5 better; the J call may be wrong. This CDR3 has 16 residues. Germline-derived CDR1 and CDR2 are SNHLY and FYNNEI. CDR3 region: CASSPRPGQGEETQYF. CDR3 DNA: TGTGCCAGCAGCCCCCGTCCGGGACAGGGGGAAGAGACCCAGTACTTC.

The genes are TRBV12-3 or TRBV12-4 and TRBJ2-3; 13 bases line up with TRBD2. V gave up 5 bases and J gave up 3 bases; unmatched junction bases: 2. This CDR3 spans 15 amino acids. CDR3 coding DNA: TGTGCCAGCAGTACTAGCGGGGGGGCTACAGATACGCAGTATTTT. Translation gives CASSTSGGATDTQYF.

CDR3 in DNA: TGCAGCGCTGAGGACCGCCTTGGCTACACCTTC. Its protein product is CSAEDRLGYTF. The V call is TRBV29-1, the J call TRBJ1-2; D gene uncertain. The CDR3 runs to 11 residues. V lost 7 bases to trimming and J lost 7 bases, with 13 bases between them. Germline V lookup: CDR1 SQVTM, CDR2 ANQGSEA.

This clonotype was observed a handful of times. This rearrangement joins TRBV28 to TRBJ2-3, with TRBD2 matching over 11 bases. The germline V gene encodes CDR1 MDHEN and CDR2 SYDVKM. This CDR3 has 15 residues. The J segment lost 11 bases and the V segment lost 10 bases, leaving 17 bases of the junction unmatched. CDR3 nucleotides: TGTGCCATCAACGCAGGGACCCGACTAGCGGGGAAGCAGTATTTT. It encodes CAINAGTRLAGKQYF.

The genes are TRBV29-1 and TRBJ2-7; 11 nucleotides match TRBD1. The CDR3 is 14 residues long. V dropped 7 bases and J dropped 1; count of bases not matched to a gene: 6. CDR1 and CDR2 (germline): SQVTM, ANQGSEA. CDR3 residues: CSAKRDRGSYEQYF. The CDR3 bases are TGCAGCGCAAAAAGGGACAGGGGGTCCTACGAGCAGTACTTC.

The chain uses TRBV7-9 and TRBJ2-3; weak D call: TRBD1 (6 bases). This CDR3 spans 14 amino acids. Per the germline V gene, CDR1 is SEHNR and CDR2 is FQNEAQ (reference sequence). V lost 6 bases and J 2 bases, leaving 12 bases between the germline ends. CDR3 loop: CASRARTATDTQYF. Written as DNA, the CDR3 is TGTGCCAGCAGAGCTAGGACAGCCACAGATACGCAGTATTTT.

The chain combines TRBV12-5 with TRBJ2-2; no clear D gene. This CDR3 spans 17 amino acids. V lost 0 bases and J lost 0, with 11 bases in between. The germline V gene has CDR1 LGHNT and CDR2 FRNRAP. CDR3 in amino acids: CASGLVRGRANTGELFF. CDR3 nucleotides: TGTGCTAGTGGTTTGGTACGTGGCCGCGCGAACACCGGGGAGCTGTTTTTT.

The chain couples TRBV9 to TRBJ1-2, with 9 bases aligning to TRBD1. The CDR3 runs 16 residues. V lost 0 bases and J lost 6; bases outside the gene matches: 9. Germline CDR1 is SGDLS and CDR2 is YYNGEE. The CDR3 spells CASSVGLPGQGDGYTF. The CDR3, as DNA: TGTGCCAGCAGCGTAGGGCTCCCGGGACAGGGCGATGGCTACACCTTC.